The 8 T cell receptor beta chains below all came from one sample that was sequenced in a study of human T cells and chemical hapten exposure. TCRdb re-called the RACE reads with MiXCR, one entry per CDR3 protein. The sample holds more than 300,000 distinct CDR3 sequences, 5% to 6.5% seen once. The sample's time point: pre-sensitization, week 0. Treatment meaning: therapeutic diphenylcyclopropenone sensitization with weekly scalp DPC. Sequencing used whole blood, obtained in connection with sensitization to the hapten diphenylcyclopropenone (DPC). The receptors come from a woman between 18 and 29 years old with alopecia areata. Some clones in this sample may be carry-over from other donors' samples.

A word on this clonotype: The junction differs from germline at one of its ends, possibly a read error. The CDR3 loop reads CAGSQASYYGYTF. The CDR3 DNA reads TGCGCCGGCAGCCAAGCTTCCTACTATGGCTACACCTTC. J is TRBJ1-2 and V is TRBV4-3; no clear D. CDR1 and CDR2 from the germline V gene are LGHNA and YSLEER. There are 13 residues in the CDR3.

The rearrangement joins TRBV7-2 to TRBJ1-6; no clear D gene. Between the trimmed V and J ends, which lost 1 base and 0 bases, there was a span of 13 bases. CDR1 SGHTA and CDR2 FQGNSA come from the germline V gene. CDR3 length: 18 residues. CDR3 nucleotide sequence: TGTGCCAGCAGCTTAGGTACTCACTCCAGCTCCTATAATTCACCCCTCCACTTT. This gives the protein CASSLGTHSSSYNSPLHF.

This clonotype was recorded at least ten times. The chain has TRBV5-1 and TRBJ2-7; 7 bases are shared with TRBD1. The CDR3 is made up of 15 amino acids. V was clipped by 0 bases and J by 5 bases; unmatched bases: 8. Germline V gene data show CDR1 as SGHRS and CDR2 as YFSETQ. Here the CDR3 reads CASSLADRAVDEQYF. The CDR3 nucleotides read TGCGCCAGCAGCTTGGCCGACAGGGCTGTCGACGAGCAGTACTTC.

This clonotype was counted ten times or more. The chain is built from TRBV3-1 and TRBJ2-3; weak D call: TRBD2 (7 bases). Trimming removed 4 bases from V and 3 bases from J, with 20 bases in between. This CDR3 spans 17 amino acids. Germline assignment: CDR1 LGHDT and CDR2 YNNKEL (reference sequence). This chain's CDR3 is CASSRKIYGGPTDTQYF. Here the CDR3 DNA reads TGTGCCAGCAGCCGCAAGATTTACGGGGGGCCTACAGATACGCAGTATTTT.

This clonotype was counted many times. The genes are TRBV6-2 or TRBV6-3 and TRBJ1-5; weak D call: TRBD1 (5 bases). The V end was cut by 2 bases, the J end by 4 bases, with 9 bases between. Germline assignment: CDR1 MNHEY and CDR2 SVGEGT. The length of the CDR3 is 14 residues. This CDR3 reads CASSYVDRNQPQHF. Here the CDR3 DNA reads TGTGCCAGCAGTTACGTCGACAGAAATCAGCCCCAGCATTTT.

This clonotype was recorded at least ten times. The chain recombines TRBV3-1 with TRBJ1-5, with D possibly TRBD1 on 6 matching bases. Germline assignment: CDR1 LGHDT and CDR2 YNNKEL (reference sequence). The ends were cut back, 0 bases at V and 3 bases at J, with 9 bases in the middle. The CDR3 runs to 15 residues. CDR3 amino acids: CASSQEGQPNQPQHF. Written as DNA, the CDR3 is TGTGCCAGCAGCCAAGAGGGACAACCCAATCAGCCCCAGCATTTT.

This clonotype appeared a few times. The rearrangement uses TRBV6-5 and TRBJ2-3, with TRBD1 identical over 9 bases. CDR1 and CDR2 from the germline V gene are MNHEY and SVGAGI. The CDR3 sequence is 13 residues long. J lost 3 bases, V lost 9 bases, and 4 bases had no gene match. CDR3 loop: CASNRGRTDTQYF. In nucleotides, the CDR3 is TGTGCCAGTAACAGGGGGCGGACAGATACGCAGTATTTT.

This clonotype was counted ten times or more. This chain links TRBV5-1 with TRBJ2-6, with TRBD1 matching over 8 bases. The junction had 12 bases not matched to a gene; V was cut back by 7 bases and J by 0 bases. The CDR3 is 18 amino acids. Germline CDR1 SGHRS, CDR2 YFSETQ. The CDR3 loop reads CASRPEWTGFSGANVLTF. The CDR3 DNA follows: TGCGCCAGCCGGCCCGAATGGACAGGGTTCTCTGGGGCCAACGTCCTGACTTTC.